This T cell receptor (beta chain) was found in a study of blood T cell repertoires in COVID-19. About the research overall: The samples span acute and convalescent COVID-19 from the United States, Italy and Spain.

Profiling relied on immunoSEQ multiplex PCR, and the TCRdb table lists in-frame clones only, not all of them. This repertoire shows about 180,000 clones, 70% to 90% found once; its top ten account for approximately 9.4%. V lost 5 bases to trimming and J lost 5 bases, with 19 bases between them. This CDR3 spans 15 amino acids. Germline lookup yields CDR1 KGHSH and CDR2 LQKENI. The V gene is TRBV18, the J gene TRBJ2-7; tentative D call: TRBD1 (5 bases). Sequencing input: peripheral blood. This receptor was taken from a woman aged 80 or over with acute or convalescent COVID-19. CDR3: CASSLGQVGLNEQYF. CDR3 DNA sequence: TGTGCCAGCTCATTGGGGCAGGTGGGCTTGAACGAGCAGTACTTC.